The 9 T cell receptor beta chains presented below share a single source sample, sequenced in a study of T cell responses to AZD1222 COVID-19 vaccine. Measured with immunoSEQ multiplex PCR; TCRdb has only the in-frame clones, and not every one. The repertoire includes approximately 180,000 clones, 90% of them detected once, and 3.5% to 5.5% sits in the top ten. The sample in question was peripheral blood, obtained 28 days after the second dose of the MenACWY control vaccine. The receptors here all came from an adult who received the MenACWY meningococcal vaccine as a control.

Written as DNA, the CDR3 is TGTGCCAGCAGTCTCTGGGGGGGCGGTATCACTGAAGCTTTCTTT. Translating gives CASSLWGGGITEAFF. The chain has TRBV27 and TRBJ1-1, with D possibly TRBD1 on 6 matching bases. Germline values: CDR1 MNHEY, CDR2 SMNVEV (reference sequence). The V end lost 5 bases, the J end lost 4 bases, and 17 bases lay between the germline ends. The CDR3 extends over 15 amino acids.

This chain uses TRBV19 with TRBJ1-1; D is unresolved. Germline values: CDR1 LNHDA, CDR2 SQIVND (reference sequence). This CDR3 comprises 15 residues. The V and J ends lost 5 bases and 0 bases respectively, with 13 bases between them. DNA of the CDR3: TGTGCCAGTAGTCCTCGATGGGCCCTGAACACTGAAGCTTTCTTT. Its translation: CASSPRWALNTEAFF.

The chain recombines TRBV6-5 with TRBJ2-1, with 7 bases that match TRBD2. The CDR3 is 13 amino acids. Germline V CDR1 and CDR2: MNHEY, SVGAGI. V shed 10 bases and J 6 bases; nucleotides not matched to a gene: 9. The CDR3 DNA sequence: TGTGCCACCTCAGCGGGATCAGTCAATGAGCAGTTCTTC. This gives the protein CATSAGSVNEQFF.

This chain connects TRBV10-1 to TRBJ2-1; D uncertain. The CDR3 spans 13 residues. Germline-derived CDR1 and CDR2 are WNHNN and SYGVQD (reference sequence). With 2 bases removed from V and 7 bases from J, the gap between germline ends came to 9 bases. This chain's CDR3 is CASSESPPNEQFF. Written as DNA, the CDR3 is TGCGCCAGCAGTGAGAGTCCCCCGAATGAGCAGTTCTTC.

The chain uses TRBV11-2 and TRBJ1-1; D gene uncertain. The CDR3 has 13 amino acids. Trimming cost V 1 base and J 2 bases, with 5 bases left between them. Germline lookup yields CDR1 SGHAT and CDR2 FQNNGV. DNA of the CDR3: TGTGCCAGCAGCTTAGCATATAACACTGAAGCTTTCTTT. Amino acid sequence: CASSLAYNTEAFF.

The V and J genes are TRBV18 and TRBJ1-4; no reliable D call. The CDR3 is made up of 15 amino acids. Germline values: CDR1 KGHSH, CDR2 LQKENI. V shed 3 bases and J shed 1 base, with 9 bases lying between them. In DNA, the CDR3 is TGTGCCAGCTCACCGGGAGTCGAAACTAATGAAAAACTGTTTTTT. Protein sequence: CASSPGVETNEKLFF.

The V and J genes are TRBV27 and TRBJ2-7; no reliable D call. Per the germline V gene, CDR1 is MNHEY and CDR2 is SMNVEV (reference sequence). This CDR3 is 16 amino acids long. V was clipped by 4 bases and J by 2 bases, with 18 bases between them. This CDR3 reads CASSSTFGSKAYEQYF. For the CDR3, the DNA is TGTGCCAGCAGTTCAACATTCGGCAGTAAAGCCTACGAGCAGTACTTC.

The chain is built from TRBV20-1 and TRBJ1-6; D not resolved. The CDR3 totals 11 residues. V was clipped by 6 bases and J by 12 bases, with 12 bases between them. Per germline, CDR1 DFQATT and CDR2 SNEGSKA (reference sequence). The CDR3 sequence is CSAAVIGPLHF. The CDR3 coding sequence is TGCAGTGCCGCCGTTATAGGACCCCTCCACTTT.

The chain recombines TRBV15 with TRBJ1-1; D unresolved. V lost 0 bases and J lost 5, with 13 bases in between. The germline V gene has CDR1 LNHNV and CDR2 YYDKDF (reference sequence). This CDR3 spans 15 amino acids. The chain's CDR3 is CATSRDRGRYTEAFF. The CDR3 DNA sequence: TGTGCCACCAGCAGAGATCGTGGGCGGTATACTGAAGCTTTCTTT.